The source of this TCR beta chain is a study of technical replicates of blood from a few donors. Produced via immunoSEQ multiplex PCR; TCRdb's table is partial and in-frame only. The sample has 13,000 or so clones; roughly 85% are singletons. The V gene end was trimmed by 4 bases and the J gene end by 5 bases; junction bases not matched to a gene: 9. The CDR3 is 14 amino acids. Germline values: CDR1 GTSNPN, CDR2 SVGIG (reference sequence). This TCR derives from a human donor in good health. The sequenced material came from PBMCs. The J gene is TRBJ2-5, the V gene TRBV30, with TRBD2 matching 8 bases. CDR3 loop: CAWTLPGGEETQYF. The CDR3 nucleotides are TGTGCCTGGACCCTACCGGGAGGGGAGGAGACCCAGTACTTC. The full variable domain, with the rest looked up from reference TRBV30 and TRBJ2-5, is SQTIHQWPATLVQPVGSPLSLECTVEGTSNPNLYWYRQAAGRGLQLLFYSVGIGQISSEVPQNLSASRPQDRQFILSSKKLLLSDSGFYLCAWTLPGGEETQYFGPGTRLLVL.